The T cell receptor beta chain under discussion was sequenced for a study of CD8 T cells in ankylosing spondylitis. Study observations and caveats: The authors reported significant enrichment of disease-linked clones in matched ankylosing spondylitis synovial fluid. Among TCR beta sequences, a motif of eight or nine highly homologous variants appeared characteristic of ankylosing spondylitis blood.

The CDR3 has 13 amino acids. The germline V gene encodes CDR1 DFQATT and CDR2 SNEGSKA (reference sequence). V lost 2 bases and J 6 bases, leaving 12 bases between the germline ends. TCRdb redid the calling of the 5' RACE reads with MiXCR, one entry per CDR3 protein. The repertoire consists of 500,000 or so distinct CDR3 sequences, with about 5.4% occurring once and the leading ten covering roughly 3.5%. The table lists this clonotype with many counts. Its antigen is undetermined. Sequencing was carried out using blood, either unsorted or a sorted T cell fraction (not recorded which). The TCR was taken from a male donor with ankylosing spondylitis. This chain uses TRBV20-1 with TRBJ2-3, with D unresolved. CDR3 in amino acids: CSARLGFPDTQYF. The CDR3 bases are TGCAGTGCTAGATTGGGGTTTCCGGATACGCAGTATTTT.